This TCR beta chain appears in the sequencing data of a study of vaccination effects on CD4 cells after COVID-19. Study background: Subjects were given two BNT162b2 or mRNA-1273 vaccine doses.

Here immunoSEQ multiplex PCR was the method, and the copy in TCRdb shows in-frame clones only, minus some. The repertoire consists of around 49,000 clones, with about three quarters occurring once and the leading ten covering 25% to 30%. Prior to sequencing, the ViraFEST assay stimulated PBMC with viral peptide pools, which expanded the antigen-specific CD4+ T cells. Investigators separated out CD4+ T cells once 9 to 11 days of culture had passed. This person caught SARS-CoV-2 sometime from March to December 2020, and PCR testing confirmed the infection. V lost 2 bases to trimming and J lost 4 bases, with 8 bases between them. Germline CDR1 reads SEHNR; CDR2 reads FQNEAQ (reference sequence). This CDR3 has 13 residues. A word on this clone: Its antigen is still unknown.

Points from the study as a whole: Both infection-induced and vaccine-induced clones contracted markedly at late post-vaccination timepoints. Early timepoints after infection were absent, and convalescent patients were few in the study.

This chain connects TRBV7-9 to TRBJ2-5; D unresolved. This clonotype was obtained from a human donor who had a prior SARS-CoV-2 infection. The sample was CD4+ T cells from PBMCs cultured with a peptide pool, taken before COVID-19 vaccination. The CDR3 sequence is CASSLLGVETQYF. Written as DNA, the CDR3 is TGTGCCAGCAGCTTACTTGGGGTAGAGACCCAGTACTTC.